This TCR beta chain was retrieved from a study of blood T cell repertoires in COVID-19 (dated by TCRdb to 2018 to 2020). Turning to the overall study: Samples covering the acute and convalescent phases of COVID-19 were provided by collaborators in the United States, Italy and Spain. The prospective study material was composed of cDNA or gDNA derived from T cells, B-cell-depleted T cells, or PBMCs. Deeply sampled blood TCRbeta repertoires from subjects exposed to, actively infected with, or recovered from COVID-19 were included in the dataset. The repertoires were released in a freely available public database intended as a resource for research on the immune response to SARS-CoV-2. The samples were drawn from the first 160 participants of the ongoing ImmuneRACE study and from some 1,300 subjects provided by 6 global collaborators. A de-identified subject ID, COVID-19 status, age in years and sex were almost always included in the sample metadata. Where available, HLA class I and class II types were taken from metadata supplied by the sample provider and were not determined by assay-based typing.

Study-level results and caveats: How much clinical and demographic metadata was included differed by source and by participant, and the metadata was provided uncurated.

CDR1 SGHAT and CDR2 FQNNGV are derived from the germline V gene. Trimming at the junction amounts to 2 bases on V and 5 bases on J, and the germline ends lie 15 bases apart. The CDR3 covers 15 residues, taking in both the cysteine and the phenylalanine. Solely the CDR3 DNA is kept, with 45 bases framed from the first base. The immunoSEQ Assay, a bias-controlled multiplex PCR, was used to amplify TCRbeta CDR3 regions from genomic DNA. As for how the authors treated the data: The number of nucleated cells in each sample was estimated from the amplification of reference gene primers within the assay. To quantify the absolute abundance of each unique TCRbeta CDR3 rearrangement, sequence reads were collapsed and filtered. For each sample, productive Simpson clonality was calculated as the square root of Simpson's diversity index across productive rearrangements. The table comes from immuneACCESS by way of TCRdb, which keeps in-frame sequences with V and J called. Part of the clones is missing from these tables; in studies checked, under half for an unresolved V gene and the rest for unknown reasons. Clone size and V and J calls were adopted from that table, with D and trimming inferred from the DNA. A total of about 82,000 clones appear in this sample, around 80% of them only once. Over 15% of the sample goes to the ten largest clones.

Turning to this clone: Its antigen is unknown. It has no much larger one-base neighbor in the sample; base qualities were not kept.

Whole blood was collected in K2EDTA tubes by collaborating institutions according to the institutions' own protocols. For TCRbeta analysis, collaborator samples were shipped as frozen whole blood, as isolated PBMCs, or as DNA extracted from either sample type. Sequencing was performed on peripheral blood. Here the chain combines TRBV11-2 and TRBJ1-1; TRBD1 is a possible D gene, resting on 6 matching bases. This clonotype originated in a woman aged 60-75 years with acute or convalescent COVID-19. DNA sequence: TGTGCCAGCAGCTTAAATCTAGGGGGGGGAACTGAAGCTTTCTTT. The resulting protein is CASSLNLGGGTEAFF.